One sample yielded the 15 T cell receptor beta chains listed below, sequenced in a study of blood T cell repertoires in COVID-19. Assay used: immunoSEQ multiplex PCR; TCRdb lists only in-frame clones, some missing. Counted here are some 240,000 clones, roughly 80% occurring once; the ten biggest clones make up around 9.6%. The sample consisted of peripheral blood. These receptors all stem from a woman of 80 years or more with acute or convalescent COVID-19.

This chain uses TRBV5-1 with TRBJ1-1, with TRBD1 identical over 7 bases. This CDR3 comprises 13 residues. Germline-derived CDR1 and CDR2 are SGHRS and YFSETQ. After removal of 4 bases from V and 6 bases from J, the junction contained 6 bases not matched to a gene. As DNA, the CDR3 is TGCGCCAGCAGCCTAGACAGGGCCGCTGAAGCTTTCTTT. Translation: CASSLDRAAEAFF.

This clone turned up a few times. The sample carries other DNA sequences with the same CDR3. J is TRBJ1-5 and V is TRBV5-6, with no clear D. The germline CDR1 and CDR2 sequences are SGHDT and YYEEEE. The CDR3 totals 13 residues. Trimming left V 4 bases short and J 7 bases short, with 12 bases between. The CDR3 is CASSPGRGQPQHF. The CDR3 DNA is TGTGCCAGCAGCCCGGGCCGGGGACAGCCCCAGCATTTT.

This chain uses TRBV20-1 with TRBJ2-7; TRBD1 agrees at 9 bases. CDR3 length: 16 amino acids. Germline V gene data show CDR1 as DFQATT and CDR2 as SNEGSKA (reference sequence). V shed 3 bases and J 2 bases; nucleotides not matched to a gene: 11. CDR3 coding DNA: TGCAGTGCTAGTCCCCGGGACAGGGAAACCCCCTACGAGCAGTACTTC. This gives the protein CSASPRDRETPYEQYF.

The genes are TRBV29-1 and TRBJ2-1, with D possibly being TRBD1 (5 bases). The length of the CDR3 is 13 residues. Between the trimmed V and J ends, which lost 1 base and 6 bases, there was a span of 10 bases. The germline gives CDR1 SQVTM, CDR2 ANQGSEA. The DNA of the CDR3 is TGCAGCGTTGAAGTTACAGGCATCAATGAGCAGTTCTTC. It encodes CSVEVTGINEQFF.

The CDR3 protein is CASSQGVSGGNGYTF. As DNA, the CDR3 is TGTGCCAGCAGCCAGGGTGTGTCGGGGGGTAACGGCTACACCTTC. V and J are TRBV3-1 (or the pseudogene TRBV3-2) and TRBJ1-2; TRBD1 is a possible D gene (5 bases). Between the trimmed V and J ends, which lost 3 bases and 8 bases, there was a span of 19 bases. CDR1 and CDR2 (germline): LGHDT, YNNKEL (reference sequence). The CDR3 loop spans 15 amino acids.

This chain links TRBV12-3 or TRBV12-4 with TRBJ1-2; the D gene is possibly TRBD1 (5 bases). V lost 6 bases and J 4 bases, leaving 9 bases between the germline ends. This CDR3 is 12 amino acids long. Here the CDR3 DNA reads TGTGCCAGCAGAGGGGCAGGCTATGGCTACACCTTC. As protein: CASRGAGYGYTF.

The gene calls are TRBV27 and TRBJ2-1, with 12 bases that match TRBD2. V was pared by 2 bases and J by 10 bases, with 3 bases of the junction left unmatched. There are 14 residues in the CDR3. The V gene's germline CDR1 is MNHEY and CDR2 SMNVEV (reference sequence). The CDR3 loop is CASSLIGLAGEQFF. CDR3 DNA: TGTGCCAGCAGTTTAATCGGACTAGCGGGAGAGCAGTTCTTC.

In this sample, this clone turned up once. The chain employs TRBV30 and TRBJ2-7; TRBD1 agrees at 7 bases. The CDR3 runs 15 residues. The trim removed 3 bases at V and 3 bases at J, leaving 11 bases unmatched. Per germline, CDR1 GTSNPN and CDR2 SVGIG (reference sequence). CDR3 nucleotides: TGTGCCTGGAGGCCCTCGGGGACAGCGCACTACGAGCAGTACTTC. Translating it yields CAWRPSGTAHYEQYF.

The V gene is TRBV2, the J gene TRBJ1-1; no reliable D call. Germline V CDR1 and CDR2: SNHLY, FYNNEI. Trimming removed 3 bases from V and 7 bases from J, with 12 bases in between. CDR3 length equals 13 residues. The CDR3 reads CASSERAAFEAFF. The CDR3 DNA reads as TGTGCCAGCAGTGAGAGGGCGGCCTTTGAAGCTTTCTTT. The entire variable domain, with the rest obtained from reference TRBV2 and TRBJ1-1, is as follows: EPEVTQTPSHQVTQMGQEVILRCVPISNHLYFYWYRQILGQKVEFLVSFYNNEISEKSEIFDDQFSVERPDGSNFTLKIRSTKLEDSAMYFCASSERAAFEAFFGQGTRLTVV.

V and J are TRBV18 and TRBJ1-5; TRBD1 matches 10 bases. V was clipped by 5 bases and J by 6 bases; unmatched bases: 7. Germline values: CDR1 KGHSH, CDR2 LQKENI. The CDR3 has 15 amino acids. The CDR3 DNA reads TGTGCCAGCTCAGGGGACAGGGGAAGGACTCAGCCCCAGCATTTT. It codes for CASSGDRGRTQPQHF.

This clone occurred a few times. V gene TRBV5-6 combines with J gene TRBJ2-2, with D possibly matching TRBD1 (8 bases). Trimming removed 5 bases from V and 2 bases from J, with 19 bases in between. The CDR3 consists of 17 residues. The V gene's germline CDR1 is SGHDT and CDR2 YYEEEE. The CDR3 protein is CASSPRTGGVNTGELFF. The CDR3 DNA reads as TGTGCCAGCAGTCCAAGAACAGGGGGGGTTAACACCGGGGAGCTGTTTTTT.

The DNA of the CDR3 is TGTGCCAGCAGTCCTAGGGGTCTGGGGTCCGGAAACACCATATATTTT. Protein sequence: CASSPRGLGSGNTIYF. This sequence joins TRBV28 and TRBJ1-3; the D gene is possibly TRBD1 (5 bases). Trimming took off 5 bases at V and 4 bases at J, with 18 bases between the two ends. Germline CDR1 reads MDHEN; CDR2 reads SYDVKM. The CDR3 contains 16 residues. Filled out from reference TRBV28 and TRBJ1-3, the complete variable domain reads DVKVTQSSRYLVKRTGEKVFLECVQDMDHENMFWYRQDPGLGLRLIYFSYDVKMKEKGDIPEGYSVSREKKERFSLILESASTNQTSMYLCASSPRGLGSGNTIYFGEGSWLTVV.

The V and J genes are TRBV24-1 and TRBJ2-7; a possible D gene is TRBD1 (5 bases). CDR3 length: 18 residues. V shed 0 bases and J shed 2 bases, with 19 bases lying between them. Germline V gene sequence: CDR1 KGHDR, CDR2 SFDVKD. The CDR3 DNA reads TGTGCCACCAGTGATTTGCGTGTCTGGGCAGGGATGCCCTACGAGCAGTACTTC. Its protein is CATSDLRVWAGMPYEQYF.

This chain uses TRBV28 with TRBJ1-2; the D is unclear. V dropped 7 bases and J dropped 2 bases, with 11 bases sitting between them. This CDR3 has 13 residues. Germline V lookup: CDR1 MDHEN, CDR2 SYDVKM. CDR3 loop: CASTADWNYGYTF. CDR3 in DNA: TGTGCCAGCACCGCGGACTGGAACTATGGCTACACCTTC.

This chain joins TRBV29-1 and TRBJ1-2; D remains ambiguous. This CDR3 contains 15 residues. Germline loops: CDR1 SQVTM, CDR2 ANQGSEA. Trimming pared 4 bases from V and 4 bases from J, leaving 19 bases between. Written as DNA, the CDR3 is TGCAGCGTTGGGATGCCGGTTGGGCTTTCCTATGGCTACACCTTC. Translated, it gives CSVGMPVGLSYGYTF.